This T cell receptor (beta chain) was recorded in a study of T cells in Graves' hyperthyroidism and ophthalmopathy. Whole-study findings and limits: Most clonotypes expanded in the thyroid (above 0.001) were also present in blood. With a median lead of around 6.7 months before onset, the model predicted ophthalmopathy.

Turning to this clonotype: Its antigen is currently unknown.

The junction had 9 bases not matched to a gene; V was cut back by 1 base and J by 9 bases. The length of the CDR3 is 16 residues. Germline lookup yields CDR1 MGHDK and CDR2 SYGVNS. Regions amplified from RNA transcripts were the TCR beta CDR3 regions. A first-round RT-PCR of the TCR CDR3 used the HTBI primer set. TCRdb reprocessed the multiplex PCR reads with MiXCR, giving one entry per CDR3 protein. The profile shows under 350,000 distinct CDR3 sequences, more than 15% of them singletons. This TCR was recovered from an older woman with Graves' ophthalmopathy. V gene TRBV25-1 combines with J gene TRBJ2-1; 10 positions match TRBD2. The sample consisted of blood. The CDR3 coding sequence is TGTGCCAGCAGTGAATGGTCAGCGGGGGGGCACTCTGAGCAGTTCTTC. Translating gives CASSEWSAGGHSEQFF.